This is a list of T cell receptor beta chains from one sample in a study of post-analysis software for immune sequencing data. TCRdb used MiXCR to reprocess the PCR reads, holding one entry per CDR3 protein. Of about 200,000 distinct CDR3 sequences listed, approximately 28% are singletons. The sample was blood. The receptor set was obtained from a girl under 18 with multiple sclerosis. CDR3s leave out the opening cysteine and the closing phenylalanine or tryptophan. The D gene is left open where the match is weak.

v_call: TRBV12-3/TRBV12-4
j_call: TRBJ1-4
d_call: -
cdr3_aa: ASRDQGTPNEKLF

v_call: TRBV5-1
j_call: TRBJ2-6
d_call: -
cdr3_aa: ASSLDRPNNVLA

v_call: TRBV29-1
j_call: TRBJ1-2
d_call: TRBD1
cdr3_aa: SVRDSLSYGYT

v_call: TRBV12-3/TRBV12-4
j_call: TRBJ1-1
d_call: -
cdr3_aa: ASSWTRGHAEAF

v_call: TRBV3-1
j_call: TRBJ2-1
d_call: -
cdr3_aa: ASSHGPIPSSYNEQF

v_call: TRBV7-9
j_call: TRBJ2-7
d_call: TRBD1
cdr3_aa: ASSTFQGAYEQY

v_call: TRBV7-9
j_call: TRBJ1-1
d_call: TRBD1
cdr3_aa: APAARGLNTEAF

v_call: TRBV2
j_call: TRBJ1-4
d_call: TRBD1
cdr3_aa: ASSSGTGYEKLF

v_call: TRBV6-5
j_call: TRBJ2-5
d_call: TRBD2
cdr3_aa: ASSYRRGAPETQY

v_call: TRBV20-1
j_call: TRBJ2-7
d_call: -
cdr3_aa: SATPGYYYEQY

v_call: TRBV29-1
j_call: TRBJ2-7
d_call: TRBD2
cdr3_aa: SVIRGLAGSYEQY

v_call: TRBV20-1
j_call: TRBJ1-5
d_call: -
cdr3_aa: SAKASDNQPQH

v_call: TRBV20-1
j_call: -
d_call: -
cdr3_aa: GARNPRAGSGNEQY

v_call: TRBV21-1
j_call: TRBJ1-5
d_call: -
cdr3_aa: ASSKAGRLNQPQH

v_call: TRBV27
j_call: TRBJ2-7
d_call: -
cdr3_aa: ASSLRASYEQY

v_call: TRBV12-5
j_call: TRBJ1-5
d_call: -
cdr3_aa: ASGLEVGQPQH

v_call: TRBV29-1
j_call: -
d_call: TRBD2
cdr3_aa: SALAGGETQY

v_call: TRBV27
j_call: TRBJ1-1
d_call: TRBD1
cdr3_aa: ASSIQGANTEAF

v_call: TRBV3-1
j_call: TRBJ2-3
d_call: TRBD2
cdr3_aa: AGSSTSGRGTQY

v_call: TRBV7-8
j_call: TRBJ2-7
d_call: -
cdr3_aa: ASSLVAGLYEQY

v_call: TRBV15
j_call: -
d_call: -
cdr3_aa: AISRDQGGAKNIQY

v_call: TRBV5-1
j_call: TRBJ1-5
d_call: TRBD1
cdr3_aa: ASSEGQGHQPQH

v_call: TRBV4-1
j_call: TRBJ1-1
d_call: -
cdr3_aa: ASRGGTEAF

v_call: TRBV5-1
j_call: TRBJ1-4
d_call: -
cdr3_aa: ASSWSGKEKLF

v_call: TRBV14
j_call: TRBJ1-5
d_call: TRBD1
cdr3_aa: ASSQGDRAGNQPQH

v_call: TRBV12-3/TRBV12-4
j_call: TRBJ2-1
d_call: -
cdr3_aa: ASSLGVGLPARSEQF

v_call: TRBV5-1
j_call: TRBJ2-1
d_call: -
cdr3_aa: ASSPGPQVSDEQF

v_call: TRBV5-5
j_call: TRBJ2-5
d_call: TRBD2
cdr3_aa: ASSRWGGYQETQY

v_call: TRBV20-1
j_call: TRBJ2-1
d_call: -
cdr3_aa: SARDPVLILANEQF

v_call: TRBV5-1
j_call: TRBJ2-3
d_call: -
cdr3_aa: ASSLYGWGDPMADTQY

v_call: TRBV6-6
j_call: TRBJ2-5
d_call: -
cdr3_aa: ASTRTGSLETQY

v_call: TRBV6-4
j_call: TRBJ1-1
d_call: -
cdr3_aa: ASSDSPENTEAF

v_call: TRBV5-1
j_call: TRBJ2-7
d_call: TRBD1
cdr3_aa: ASGASGTGGYEQY

v_call: TRBV20-1
j_call: TRBJ2-1
d_call: -
cdr3_aa: SAIRPRERNNEQF

v_call: TRBV4-1
j_call: TRBJ1-2
d_call: TRBD1
cdr3_aa: ASSQGDRASGYT

v_call: TRBV6-1
j_call: TRBJ1-6
d_call: -
cdr3_aa: ASSGSYNSPLH

v_call: TRBV5-1
j_call: TRBJ2-2
d_call: -
cdr3_aa: ASSRDTNTGELF

v_call: TRBV20-1
j_call: TRBJ2-7
d_call: -
cdr3_aa: SASYVESYEQY

v_call: TRBV27
j_call: TRBJ2-3
d_call: TRBD2
cdr3_aa: ASTDGTSGSRGQY

v_call: TRBV7-2
j_call: TRBJ1-4
d_call: TRBD1
cdr3_aa: ASSSSGTGVSGEKRF

v_call: TRBV5-1
j_call: TRBJ2-7
d_call: -
cdr3_aa: ASSPGTVPAYEQY

v_call: TRBV28
j_call: TRBJ2-7
d_call: -
cdr3_aa: ASSPSWTATGEQY

v_call: TRBV5-1
j_call: TRBJ2-1
d_call: TRBD2
cdr3_aa: ASSPPGLAAVRNEQF

v_call: TRBV28
j_call: TRBJ2-5
d_call: TRBD1
cdr3_aa: ASGNRGHQETQY

v_call: TRBV19
j_call: TRBJ2-2
d_call: -
cdr3_aa: ASSITRAGELF